Shown below are 8 T cell receptor beta chains from a single sample sequenced in a study of T cells in Graves' hyperthyroidism and ophthalmopathy. Amplification of TCR beta CDR3 regions was performed using RNA transcripts as template. The primer set for the first-round RT-PCR of the TCR CDR3 was HTBI. TCRdb redid the calling of the multiplex PCR reads with MiXCR, one entry per CDR3 protein. This table has hundreds of thousands of distinct CDR3 sequences, 25% appearing once. The sequenced sample consisted of blood. The receptors were gathered from a man aged 50-59 years with Graves' hyperthyroidism.

This clonotype has only a few counts. The rearrangement links TRBV3-1 to TRBJ2-1; 8 positions match TRBD2. V lost 5 bases and J lost 4; bases outside the gene matches: 22. In germline, CDR1 is LGHDT, CDR2 YNNKEL (reference sequence). This CDR3 is built from 20 residues. CDR3 sequence: CASSFSRGSGNLLVYNEQFF. As DNA, the CDR3 is TGTGCCAGCAGCTTCTCCAGGGGTAGCGGGAATCTCTTAGTTTACAATGAGCAGTTCTTC.

Regarding this clonotype: Possible read error: a much larger clone is one base away. V gene TRBV2 combines with J gene TRBJ2-7; D is unresolved. CDR3 length equals 13 residues. Germline V CDR1 and CDR2: SNHLY, FYNNEI. V gave up 2 bases and J gave up 2 bases, with 7 bases separating them. The DNA of the CDR3 is TGTGCCAGCAGTGAATCGCAACCCTACGAGCAGTACTTC. Translated: CASSESQPYEQYF. The full variable domain, its missing parts supplied by reference TRBV2 and TRBJ2-7, is EPEVTQTPSHQVTQMGQEVILRCVPISNHLYFYWYRQILGQKVEFLVSFYNNEISEKSEIFDDQFSVERPDGSNFTLKIRSTKLEDSAMYFCASSESQPYEQYFGPGTRLTVT.

This clonotype was counted between two and nine times. The CDR3 here is CASSQGQENTEAFF. The CDR3 nucleotides read TGTGCCAGCAGCCAAGGACAGGAGAACACTGAAGCTTTCTTT. The rearrangement links TRBV3-1 to TRBJ1-1; tentative D call: TRBD1 (6 bases). The CDR3 totals 14 residues. The V end was cut by 1 base, the J end by 1 base, with 7 bases between. Germline lookup yields CDR1 LGHDT and CDR2 YNNKEL (reference sequence).

V gene TRBV2 combines with J gene TRBJ2-3; 13 positions match TRBD2. The CDR3 runs 18 residues. The germline V gene has CDR1 SNHLY and CDR2 FYNNEI. J lost 4 bases, V lost 3 bases, and 10 bases had no gene match. This CDR3 is CASSEWAGLAGRADTQYF. CDR3 bases: TGTGCCAGCAGTGAGTGGGCGGGACTAGCGGGGAGGGCAGATACGCAGTATTTT.

The chain joins TRBV3-1 to TRBJ2-5; a weak D match, TRBD1 (5 bases). Trimming left V 4 bases short and J 1 base short, with 19 bases between. The CDR3 is 17 amino acids. Germline CDR1 reads LGHDT; CDR2 reads YNNKEL (reference sequence). Here the CDR3 DNA reads TGTGCCAGCAGCCCTCTTCAGCAGTACAGGTTCCAAGAGACCCAGTACTTC. It translates to CASSPLQQYRFQETQYF.

J is TRBJ2-3 and V is TRBV27; 7 bases match TRBD2. V trimming: 2 bases; J trimming: 0 bases; junction bases outside the gene matches: 2. Germline V gene data show CDR1 as MNHEY and CDR2 as SMNVEV (reference sequence). The CDR3 spans 15 residues. Here the CDR3 DNA reads TGTGCCAGCAGTTTAGGGCGGGAGAGCACAGATACGCAGTATTTT. Translation gives CASSLGRESTDTQYF.

This clonotype was counted many times. This chain uses TRBV11-2 with TRBJ2-7, with a weak D call TRBD1 (5 bases). Looked up from germline, CDR1 is SGHAT and CDR2 is FQNNGV. CDR3 length: 13 residues. Trimming removed 10 bases from V and 2 bases from J, with 15 bases in between. The CDR3 DNA is TGTGCCACTCGGACACCCGAGGCCTACGAGCAGTACTTC. Amino acid sequence: CATRTPEAYEQYF.

This clonotype occurred a few times. V is TRBV6-1 and J is TRBJ1-3, with TRBD1 as a possible D gene (5 bases). Germline V lookup: CDR1 MNHNS, CDR2 SASEGT. V was clipped by 6 bases and J by 1 base, with 13 bases between them. The CDR3 runs to 15 residues. The CDR3 DNA sequence: TGTGCCAGCAGGCCCTACAGGACTTCTGGAAACACCATATATTTT. Amino acid sequence: CASRPYRTSGNTIYF.